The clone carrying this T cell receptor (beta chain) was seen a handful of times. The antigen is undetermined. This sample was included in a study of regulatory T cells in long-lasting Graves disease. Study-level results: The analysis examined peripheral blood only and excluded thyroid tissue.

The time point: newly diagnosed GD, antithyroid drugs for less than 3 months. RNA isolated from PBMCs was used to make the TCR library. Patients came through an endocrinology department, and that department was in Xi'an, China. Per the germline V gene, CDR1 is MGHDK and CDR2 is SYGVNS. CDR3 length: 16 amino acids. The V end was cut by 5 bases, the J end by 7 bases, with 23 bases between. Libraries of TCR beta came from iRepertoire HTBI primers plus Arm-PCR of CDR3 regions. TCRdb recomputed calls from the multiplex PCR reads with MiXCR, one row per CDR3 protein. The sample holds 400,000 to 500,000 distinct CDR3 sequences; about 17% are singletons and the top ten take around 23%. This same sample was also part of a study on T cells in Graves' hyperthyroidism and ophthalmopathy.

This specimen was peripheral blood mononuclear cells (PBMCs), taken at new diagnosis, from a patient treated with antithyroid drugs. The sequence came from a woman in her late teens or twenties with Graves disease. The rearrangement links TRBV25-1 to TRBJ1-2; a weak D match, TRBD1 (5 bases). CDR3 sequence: CASSQTDGGVAGGYTF. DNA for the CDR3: TGTGCCAGCAGTCAAACCGACGGGGGAGTAGCAGGTGGCTACACCTTC.